This T cell receptor (beta chain) was observed in a study of blood T cell repertoires in COVID-19. The age range of participants was about 18 to 90 years, with residence in around 22 US areas. This clone has a handful of counts. Per the authors' pipeline: Amplification of reference gene primers provided the estimated nucleated cell counts. Using immunoSEQ multiplex PCR, the repertoire was profiled, and TCRdb retains in-frame clones only, with some absent. The DNA was the basis for D and trimming; V, J and clone size are from that table. The sample yields around 270,000 clones, 80% to 90% seen once. Germline V gene lookup returns CDR1 MGHRA and CDR2 YSYEKL. The V end was cut by 4 bases, the J end by 6 bases, with 6 bases between. There are 12 residues in the CDR3.

The sample taken for sequencing was PBMCs or T cells enriched from blood (not recorded which). The chain is built from TRBV4-1 and TRBJ2-2; D ambiguous. This sequence was found in a woman in her thirties who had recovered from COVID-19. CDR3 protein: CASSPPAGELFF. CDR3 DNA: TGCGCCAGCAGCCCCCCCGCCGGGGAGCTGTTTTTT.